Described below is a single TCR beta chain sequence and its context. The data originate from a study of T cell changes during pregnancy in multiple sclerosis. The CDR3 runs to 14 residues. V shed 3 bases and J shed 2 bases, with 7 bases lying between them. The V gene's germline CDR1 is LNHDA and CDR2 SQIVND (reference sequence). The data were produced by immunoSEQ multiplex PCR, yet TCRdb's version contains in-frame clones alone and is incomplete. The sample shows about 17,000 clones, 88% of them seen only once. The sequence was collected from a female donor in good health, enrolled as a control in a pregnancy study. The sample was CD8+ T cells from peripheral blood mononuclear cells, taken after pregnancy. The V call is TRBV19, the J call TRBJ2-2; D remains unclear. This CDR3 reads CASSMGTNTGELFF. CDR3 bases: TGTGCCAGTAGTATGGGCACCAACACCGGGGAGCTGTTTTTT.